Below are 5 T cell receptor beta chains sequenced from a single sample in a study of blood T cells in healthy people across ages. A sample-barcoded 5' primer and a J-beta primer mix were used in a second PCR of about 7 to 12 cycles. Via MiXCR, TCRdb re-called the 5' RACE reads, giving one row per CDR3 protein. Of some 1.4 million distinct CDR3 sequences in the sample, about 40% were seen once. Sequenced input: blood. These receptor sequences come from a woman under 30 in good health.

The chain couples TRBV29-1 to TRBJ1-1; the D gene is possibly TRBD1 (6 bases). This CDR3 comprises 13 residues. Trimming took 7 bases from V and 0 from J, leaving 12 bases between them. Germline CDR1 SQVTM, CDR2 ANQGSEA. CDR3 sequence reads: CSAGQMMNTEAFF. As DNA, the CDR3 is TGCAGCGCAGGACAGATGATGAACACTGAAGCTTTCTTT.

The chain joins TRBV12-3 or TRBV12-4 to TRBJ1-5, with a weak D call TRBD1 (6 bases). The CDR3 totals 15 residues. Trimming stripped 3 bases from V and 2 bases from J, with 11 bases between. CDR3 residues: CASSLAGGRNQPQHF. DNA of the CDR3: TGTGCCAGCAGTTTGGCGGGGGGCCGCAATCAGCCCCAGCATTTT.

V and J are TRBV3-1 and TRBJ1-6; no reliable D call. CDR3 length equals 16 residues. V lost 0 bases, J lost 8 bases, and 14 bases lay in between. Germline CDR1 LGHDT, CDR2 YNNKEL (reference sequence). In DNA form, the CDR3 reads TGTGCCAGCAGCCAAGATCGGCCACCGATGGATTCACCCCTCCACTTT. Translation: CASSQDRPPMDSPLHF.

The chain uses TRBV28 and TRBJ1-1, with D possibly matching TRBD1 (6 bases). CDR1 MDHEN and CDR2 SYDVKM come from the germline V gene. Trimming left V 5 bases short and J 3 bases short, with 19 bases between. The CDR3 is made up of 16 amino acids. CDR3 nucleotide sequence: TGTGCCAGCAGTGCAACAGGGAAGGGGGGGTACACTGAAGCTTTCTTT. Its translation: CASSATGKGGYTEAFF.

The gene calls are TRBV11-2 and TRBJ2-4; D is unclear. The CDR3 covers 15 residues. CDR1 SGHAT and CDR2 FQNNGV come from the germline V gene. Trimming took 2 bases from V and 4 from J, leaving 12 bases between them. The CDR3 DNA reads as TGTGCCAGCAGCTTATTCCCTTCGACAAAAAACATTCAGTACTTC. It is translated as CASSLFPSTKNIQYF.